This T cell receptor (beta chain) was recovered during a study of T-cell reconstitution after alpha-beta-depleted transplantation in children. V lost 5 bases and J 8 bases, leaving 15 bases between the germline ends. The CDR3 extends over 14 amino acids. The TCRbeta library was prepared with unique molecular identifiers. MiXCR was run by TCRdb on the PCR reads, yielding one entry per CDR3 protein. The sample has 25,000 to 30,000 distinct CDR3 sequences, about 6.3% seen once. There are many counts of this clonotype. This TCR came from a male patient between 5 and 17 years old who had a stem cell transplant for acute myeloid leukemia, so the T cells may come from the graft donor. The chain carries TRBV12-3 or TRBV12-4 and TRBJ1-4; D possibly corresponds to TRBD1 (5 bases). The sequencing here drew on PBMCs, mostly from graft donor cells, taken 180 days after TCRalphabeta/CD19-depleted stem cell transplant. The CDR3 bases are TGTGCCAGCAGTGGGGTGCGGGGGTCCGAAAAACTGTTTTTT. This gives the protein CASSGVRGSEKLFF.